This TCR beta chain emerged from a study of CD8+ T cells in alopecia areata. About the study: Treated patients' severity was scored by percentage of affected scalp area.

The treatment denotes: oral pan-JAK inhibitor, 5-10 mg twice daily. Peripheral blood and lesional scalp punch biopsies came from alopecia areata patients. Sorted out of PBMCs were CD4+ T cells and CD8+ T cells. The CDR3 contains 13 residues. From germline, CDR1 is SEHNR and CDR2 FQNEAQ (reference sequence). V gave up 5 bases and J gave up 0 bases, with 5 bases separating them. Following RNA extraction, reverse transcription yielded cDNA that acted as the sequencing template. Sequencing was performed with immunoSEQ multiplex PCR; in TCRdb, only in-frame clones are kept and a portion is missing. The sample contains under 150,000 clones, 80% to 90% of which appear only once. Overall study results and limits: An increase in clonality over normal scalp was evident in lesional scalp, especially alopecia totalis/universalis.

In the case of this clone: Its antigen is undetermined.

The specimen was CD8+ T cells sorted from blood, collected at week 4, from a patient treated with tofacitinib. The receptor comes from a human donor with alopecia areata. The chain is built from TRBV7-9 and TRBJ2-1; no clear D gene. The CDR3: CASSTTSYNEQFF. The DNA of the CDR3 is TGTGCCAGCAGCACAACCTCCTACAATGAGCAGTTCTTC.